This TCR beta chain was captured by sequencing in a study of blood T cells in healthy people across ages. General study findings and limits: Correlation between TCR beta diversity and naive T cell percentage was strong. Per million T cells, TCR beta diversity dropped about linearly as age rose.

With a J-beta primer mix and a sample-barcoded 5' primer, a second PCR ran about 7 to 12 cycles. TCRdb independently ran MiXCR on the 5' RACE reads; one entry per CDR3 protein. Altogether over a million distinct CDR3 sequences are present, 35% to 45% being singletons, with the ten largest covering 7% to 9%. Worth noting for this clonotype: Antigen: not known.

The sequenced sample consisted of blood. The clonotype comes from a woman younger than 30 in good health.

CDR3 loop: CASRPGLARPGELFF. CDR3 sequence (DNA): TGTGCCAGCAGGCCGGGACTAGCGAGGCCCGGGGAGCTGTTTTTT. The V call is TRBV27, the J call TRBJ2-2; 10 bases line up with TRBD2. This CDR3 has 15 amino acids. CDR1 and CDR2 from the germline V gene are MNHEY and SMNVEV (reference sequence). Trimming took 6 bases from V and 6 from J; bases not matched to a gene: 7.